This TCR beta chain was recovered during a study of shared clonotypes between healthy human individuals. The study's findings and limits: It was the few donors that limited the genetic and exposure-history diversity represented. Relative to memory subsets, naive subsets generally showed larger estimated richness. The study found lower generation probabilities in non-shared clonotypes than in those shared by all four donors.

It was CD45RO-negative cells, positively selected for CCR7, that made up naive CD8 cells, with terminally differentiated effector memory CD45RA+ cells excluded. V gave up 4 bases and J gave up 5 bases, with 13 bases separating them. Looked up from germline, CDR1 is SGHRS and CDR2 is YFSETQ. This CDR3 region has 13 residues. Running of the assay took place at deep level. Libraries were prepared by immunoSEQ multiplex PCR; TCRdb keeps only in-frame clonotypes and omits some of them. This sample has about 1,800,000 clones; less than 95% occur once, and the top ten carry approximately 1%. About this clone itself: As yet, its antigen is unknown.

The source of this sequence is a young man in good health. The chain carries TRBV5-1 and TRBJ2-7, with D unresolved. Sequencing was done on a sample of naive CD8+ T cells sorted from blood. DNA of the CDR3: TGCGCCAGCAGCCCCCCGACGAGGAACGAGCAGTACTTC. Protein product: CASSPPTRNEQYF. Full variable domain (missing parts from reference TRBV5-1 and TRBJ2-7): KAGVTQTPRYLIKTRGQQVTLSCSPISGHRSVSWYQQTPGQGLQFLFEYFSETQRNKGNFPGRFSGRQFSNSRSEMNVSTLELGDSALYLCASSPPTRNEQYFGPGTRLTVT.